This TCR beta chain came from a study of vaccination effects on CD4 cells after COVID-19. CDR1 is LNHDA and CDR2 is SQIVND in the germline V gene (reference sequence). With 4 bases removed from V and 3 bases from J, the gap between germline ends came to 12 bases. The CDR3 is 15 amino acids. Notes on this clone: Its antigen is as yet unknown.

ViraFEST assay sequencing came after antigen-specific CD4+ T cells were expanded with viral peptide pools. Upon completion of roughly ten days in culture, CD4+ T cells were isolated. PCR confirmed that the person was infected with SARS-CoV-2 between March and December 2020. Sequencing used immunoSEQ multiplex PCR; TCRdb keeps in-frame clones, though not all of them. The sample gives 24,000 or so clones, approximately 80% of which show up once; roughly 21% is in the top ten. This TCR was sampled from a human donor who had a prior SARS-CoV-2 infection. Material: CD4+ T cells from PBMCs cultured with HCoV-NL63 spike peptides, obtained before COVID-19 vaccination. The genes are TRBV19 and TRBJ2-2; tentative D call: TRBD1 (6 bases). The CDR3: CASSKQGLDTGELFF. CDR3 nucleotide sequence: TGTGCCAGTAGTAAGCAGGGGCTGGACACCGGGGAGCTGTTTTTT.